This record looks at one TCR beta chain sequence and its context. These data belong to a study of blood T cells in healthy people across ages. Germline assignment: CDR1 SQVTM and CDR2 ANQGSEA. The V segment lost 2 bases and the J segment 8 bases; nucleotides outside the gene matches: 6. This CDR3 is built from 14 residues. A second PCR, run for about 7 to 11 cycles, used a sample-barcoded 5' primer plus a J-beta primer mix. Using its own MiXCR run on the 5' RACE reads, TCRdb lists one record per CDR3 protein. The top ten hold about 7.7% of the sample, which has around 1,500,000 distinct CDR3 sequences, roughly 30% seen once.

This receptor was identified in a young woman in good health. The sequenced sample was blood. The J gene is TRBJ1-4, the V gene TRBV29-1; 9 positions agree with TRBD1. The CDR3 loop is CSVEKTGGREKLFF. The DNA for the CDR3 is TGCAGCGTTGAAAAGACAGGGGGTAGGGAAAAACTGTTTTTT. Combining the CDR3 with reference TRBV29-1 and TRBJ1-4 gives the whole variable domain SAVISQKPSRDICQRGTSLTIQCQVDSQVTMMFWYRQQPGQSLTLIATANQGSEATYESGFVIDKFPISRPNLTFSTLTVSNMSPEDSSIYLCSVEKTGGREKLFFGSGTQLSVL.